This T cell receptor beta chain was observed in a study of blood T cell repertoires in COVID-19. Sequencing used immunoSEQ multiplex PCR; TCRdb keeps in-frame clones, though not all of them. The sample holds more than 300,000 clones; more than 70% are singletons and the top ten take approximately 1.6%. CDR1 is SGHTA and CDR2 is FQGNSA in the germline V gene. V lost 0 bases, J lost 6 bases, and 17 bases lay in between. This CDR3 has 16 residues. This receptor was identified in a woman aged 25-40 years with COVID-19, enrolled during active disease. Sequences were obtained from peripheral blood. This chain connects TRBV7-2 to TRBJ1-1; tentative D call: TRBD1 (5 bases). CDR3 in DNA: TGTGCCAGCAGCTTAGCTCTAACGGGCAGGGTCCCTGAAGCTTTCTTT. Translating it yields CASSLALTGRVPEAFF.